These T cell receptor beta chains were read from a single sample in a study of T-cell memory formation after mild COVID-19. TCRdb processed the 5' RACE reads anew with MiXCR; each CDR3 protein has one entry. This sample has approximately 250,000 distinct CDR3 sequences, with roughly 15% found just once. The sequenced material came from PBMCs or a T cell subset sorted from them (not recorded which). These receptors all stem from an adult woman who had mild COVID-19 (a few samples of this study predate the infection). Cell type and time point are not known. Both conserved end residues are part of each CDR3. A D gene is named only where the DNA matches it firmly. A row's size may be missing; if present it is once, few, many or a size class.

d_call | clone_size | j_call | v_call | cdr3_aa | cdr3_nt
- | few | TRBJ1-1 | TRBV24-1 | CATSAPGRGGTEAFF | TGTGCCACCAGTGCCCCAGGGAGGGGGGGCACTGAAGCTTTCTTT
- | - | TRBJ2-2 | TRBV5-1 | CASSLGPTRKNTGELFF | TGCGCCAGCAGCTTGGGGCCGACGCGGAAGAACACCGGGGAGCTGTTTTTT
TRBD1 | - | TRBJ1-1 | TRBV13 | CASSADRGRGAFF | TGTGCCAGCAGCGCGGACAGGGGGCGGGGGGCTTTCTTT
- | few | TRBJ1-2 | TRBV20-1 | CSARDGRAYGYTF | TGCAGTGCTAGAGATGGTAGGGCGTATGGCTACACCTTC
- | few | TRBJ2-7 | TRBV7-9 | CASSLDTQGQYF | TGTGCCAGCAGCTTAGACACCCAAGGGCAGTACTTC
- | - | TRBJ2-6 | TRBV18 | CASSPSPNSGANVLTF | TGTGCCAGCTCACCCTCCCCTAACTCTGGGGCCAACGTCCTGACTTTC
TRBD2 | many | TRBJ2-1 | TRBV5-1 | CASSLAGDIGAEQFF | TGCGCCAGCAGCTTAGCGGGAGACATAGGTGCTGAGCAGTTCTTC
TRBD1 | few | TRBJ1-4 | TRBV2 | CASSRQGTGEKLFF | TGTGCCAGCAGCCGACAGGGAACAGGGGAAAAACTGTTTTTT
- | few | TRBJ2-7 | TRBV3-1 | CASSPEWGAYEQYF | TGTGCCAGCAGCCCCGAGTGGGGGGCCTACGAGCAGTACTTC
TRBD2 | many | TRBJ2-7 | TRBV7-2 | CASSFSGGKSYEQYF | TGTGCCAGCAGCTTTAGCGGGGGGAAATCCTACGAGCAGTACTTC
- | - | TRBJ1-2 | TRBV10-3 | CAIRWSGRGYGYTF | TGTGCCATCAGGTGGAGTGGGAGAGGGTATGGCTACACCTTC